This T cell receptor beta chain is from a study of radiotherapy plus CTLA-4 blockade in lung cancer. Overall study: Among enrolled patients, 15% to 20% responded and 30% to 40% achieved disease control. General study findings and limits: Expansion in blood of tumor-derived TCR clones was seen after radiotherapy plus ipilimumab.

Germline V gives CDR1 MDHEN, CDR2 SYDVKM. The V and J ends lost 5 bases and 11 bases respectively, with 18 bases between them. This CDR3 contains 14 residues. Sequenced by immunoSEQ multiplex PCR; TCRdb stores in-frame clones only, minus some. This sample yields roughly 15,000 clones, of which 65% to 75% are seen a single time; 53% belongs to the top ten. In regard to this clone: Its antigen is as yet unknown.

CTLA-4 blockade using ipilimumab, together with focal radiation, was received by patients with chemo-refractory metastatic non-small-cell lung cancer. The TCR comes from a human donor with non-small cell lung cancer whose response to radiotherapy plus ipilimumab could not be evaluated. J is TRBJ1-4 and V is TRBV28, with D perhaps matching TRBD1 (6 bases). The sequences come from peripheral blood, collected from a patient treated with radiotherapy plus ipilimumab. The CDR3 region is CASSGGGVTRKLFF. DNA for the CDR3: TGTGCCAGCAGTGGGGGGGGCGTCACCCGGAAACTGTTTTTT.